The T cell receptor beta chain under discussion was sequenced for a study of Graves' ophthalmopathy and Graves' hyperthyroidism. The CDR3 is 14 amino acids. V was clipped by 5 bases and J by 5 bases; unmatched bases: 6. The V gene's germline CDR1 is MGHDK and CDR2 SYGVNS. TCR beta CDR3 amplification used RNA transcripts. Scientists carried out first-round RT-PCR using HTBI primers and then a second-round multiplex PCR. Using its own MiXCR run on the multiplex PCR reads, TCRdb lists one record per CDR3 protein. The sample lists hundreds of thousands of distinct CDR3 sequences; roughly 40% were seen once.

The source of this sequence is an adult man with Graves' ophthalmopathy. V is TRBV25-1 and J is TRBJ2-5; TRBD1 matches at 9 bases. The sequencing input was peripheral blood. Here the CDR3 DNA reads TGTGCCAGCAGTTCGGACAGGGGAGCGGAGACCCAGTACTTC. Its protein product is CASSSDRGAETQYF.